The 16 T cell receptor beta chains presented below share a single source sample, sequenced in a study of shared clonotypes between healthy human individuals. Sequencing was performed with immunoSEQ multiplex PCR; in TCRdb, only in-frame clones are kept and a portion is missing. The table records 400,000 to 600,000 clones, approximately 79% of them present only once. Sequenced sample: PBMCs. These receptors were collected from a middle-aged woman in good health. Some clones in this sample may be carry-over from other donors' samples.

The chain couples TRBV28 to TRBJ1-2; D is perhaps TRBD1 (5 bases). V was pared by 6 bases and J by 3 bases, with 20 bases between. This CDR3 is 16 amino acids long. Germline lookup yields CDR1 MDHEN and CDR2 SYDVKM. In nucleotides, the CDR3 is TGTGCCAGCAGCCCCCCCCGGGCAGGGAGGTACTATGGCTACACCTTC. It encodes CASSPPRAGRYYGYTF.

Turning to this clone: A much larger clone is a single base away; this may be a read error. The chain recombines TRBV30 with TRBJ2-7; D may match TRBD1 or TRBD2 (6 bases each). Trimming took off 4 bases at V and 6 bases at J, with 13 bases between the two ends. CDR3 length equals 12 residues. Germline values: CDR1 GTSNPN, CDR2 SVGIG (reference sequence). The CDR3 sequence: CAWNYGGCEQYF. Here the CDR3 DNA reads TGTGCCTGGAACTACGGGGGCTGCGAGCAGTACTTC. The full variable domain, in which reference TRBV30 and TRBJ2-7 provide the parts outside the CDR3, is SQTIHQWPATLVQPVGSPLSLECTVEGTSNPNLYWYRQAAGRGLQLLFYSVGIGQISSEVPQNLSASRPQDRQFILSSKKLLLSDSGFYLCAWNYGGCEQYFGPGTRLTVT.

This clone showed up just a few times. The CDR3 coding sequence is TGTGCCTGGAATACAGATGAAAAACTGTTTTTT. This gives the protein CAWNTDEKLFF. The rearrangement uses TRBV30 and TRBJ1-4; unclear D gene. The CDR3 sequence is 11 residues long. CDR1 and CDR2 from the germline V gene are GTSNPN and SVGIG (reference sequence). The germline V and J ends were trimmed by 4 bases and 6 bases, with 6 bases remaining between them.

Written as DNA, the CDR3 is TGCGCCAGCAGCTCCTTAACCGGGGAGCTGTTTTTT. Translated: CASSSLTGELFF. The chain recombines TRBV5-1 with TRBJ2-2; no reliable D call. In germline, CDR1 is SGHRS, CDR2 YFSETQ. The CDR3 is 12 residues long. Between the trimmed V and J ends, which lost 3 bases and 5 bases, there was a span of 5 bases.

This chain links TRBV6-1 with TRBJ2-5; 10 bases map to TRBD1. J lost 5 bases, V lost 6 bases, and 3 bases had no gene match. Germline V CDR1 and CDR2: MNHNS, SASEGT. The CDR3 length is 13 residues. CDR3 nucleotide sequence: TGTGCCAGCAGGAGACAGGGGGCTGAGACCCAGTACTTC. It translates to CASRRQGAETQYF.

The rearrangement uses TRBV19 and TRBJ2-1; D remains unclear. Per the germline V gene, CDR1 is LNHDA and CDR2 is SQIVND (reference sequence). This CDR3 comprises 14 residues. Trimming pared 5 bases from V and 4 bases from J, leaving 12 bases between. CDR3 coding DNA: TGTGCCAGTAGTTCCCCTGGAGTTTACAATGAGCAGTTCTTC. It encodes CASSSPGVYNEQFF.

This clone was detected only a few times. The chain carries TRBV15 and TRBJ1-1; D uncertain. The germline V and J ends were trimmed by 0 bases and 7 bases, with 15 bases remaining between them. Germline V gene sequence: CDR1 LNHNV, CDR2 YYDKDF (reference sequence). The CDR3 consists of 15 residues. The CDR3 here is CATSRDAAAADEAFF. The CDR3 DNA reads TGTGCCACCAGCAGAGATGCTGCGGCCGCCGATGAAGCTTTCTTT.

In DNA, the CDR3 is TGTGCCAGCAGCTCCGGGGACCTGAACACTGAAGCTTTCTTT. It yields the protein CASSSGDLNTEAFF. The V gene is TRBV7-9, the J gene TRBJ1-1, with D perhaps TRBD1 (5 bases). Trimming cost V 4 bases and J 0 bases, with 9 bases left between them. The germline V gene encodes CDR1 SEHNR and CDR2 FQNEAQ (reference sequence). The CDR3 covers 14 residues.

The chain is built from TRBV7-6 and TRBJ1-3; possibly TRBD1 for D (6 bases). V lost 1 base, J lost 2 bases, and 12 bases lay in between. CDR3 length: 16 amino acids. CDR1 SGHVS and CDR2 FNYEAQ come from the germline V gene. This chain's CDR3 is CASSLGGGITGNTIYF. The CDR3 DNA reads TGTGCCAGCAGCTTAGGAGGGGGTATCACTGGAAACACCATATATTTT. Full variable domain (missing parts from reference TRBV7-6 and TRBJ1-3): GAGVSQSPRYKVTKRGQDVALRCDPISGHVSLYWYRQALGQGPEFLTYFNYEAQQDKSGLPNDRFSAERPEGSISTLTIQRTEQRDSAMYRCASSLGGGITGNTIYFGEGSWLTVV.

The chain is built from TRBV7-9 and TRBJ2-7; D is uncertain. V was pared by 5 bases and J by 2 bases, with 13 bases between. This CDR3 has 14 amino acids. CDR1 SEHNR and CDR2 FQNEAQ come from the germline V gene (reference sequence). The CDR3 loop reads CASSPHAETYEQYF. CDR3 sequence (DNA): TGTGCCAGCAGCCCACATGCGGAAACCTACGAGCAGTACTTC.

The sample holds many counts of this clone. The chain has TRBV10-3 and TRBJ1-5; 12 nucleotides agree with TRBD1. Germline CDR1 reads ENHRY; CDR2 reads SYGVKD. V trimming: 2 bases; J trimming: 6 bases; junction bases outside the gene matches: 11. There are 18 residues in the CDR3. Here the CDR3 reads CAISEAPGGQGAGQPQHF. The CDR3 DNA reads TGTGCCATCAGTGAGGCCCCCGGGGGACAGGGGGCGGGTCAGCCCCAGCATTTT.

The chain employs TRBV9 and TRBJ2-3; D gene uncertain. CDR1 is SGDLS and CDR2 is YYNGEE in the germline V gene. This CDR3 has 14 amino acids. Trimming stripped 0 bases from V and 3 bases from J, with 8 bases between. This CDR3 reads CASSVGRKTDTQYF. Written as DNA, the CDR3 is TGTGCCAGCAGCGTAGGGAGAAAAACAGATACGCAGTATTTT. Full variable domain (outside the CDR3, taken from reference TRBV9 and TRBJ2-3): DSGVTQTPKHLITATGQRVTLRCSPRSGDLSVYWYQQSLDQGLQFLIQYYNGEERAKGNILERFSAQQFPDLHSELNLSSLELGDSALYFCASSVGRKTDTQYFGPGTRLTVL.

The rearrangement uses TRBV4-1 and TRBJ1-1; TRBD1 aligns across 10 bases. Germline CDR1 reads MGHRA; CDR2 reads YSYEKL. The CDR3 consists of 15 residues. V shed 4 bases and J 1 base; nucleotides not matched to a gene: 3. CDR3 amino acids: CASSRDRGGNTEAFF. CDR3 sequence (DNA): TGCGCCAGCAGCCGGGACAGGGGCGGGAACACTGAAGCTTTCTTT.

The DNA for the CDR3 is TGTGCCAGCAGCTTGGCAGCAGGGCCAAATGAAAAACTGTTTTTT. Translation gives CASSLAAGPNEKLFF. The chain recombines TRBV5-6 with TRBJ1-4, with D perhaps matching TRBD1 (5 bases). The CDR3 runs 15 residues. Trimming removed 0 bases at V and 5 bases at J, with 11 bases between. Per the germline V gene, CDR1 is SGHDT and CDR2 is YYEEEE.

The CDR3 sequence: CASSFADYEQYF. As DNA, the CDR3 is TGTGCCAGCAGCTTCGCGGATTACGAGCAGTACTTC. V usage is TRBV11-2 and J usage is TRBJ2-7; D uncertain. Germline V gives CDR1 SGHAT, CDR2 FQNNGV. V shed 3 bases and J shed 4 bases, with 7 bases lying between them. The CDR3 is 12 amino acids.

This rearrangement joins TRBV7-9 to TRBJ2-2; TRBD1 aligns across 9 bases. CDR1 and CDR2 (germline): SEHNR, FQNEAQ (reference sequence). V lost 0 bases to trimming and J lost 5 bases; unmatched junction nucleotides: 7. The CDR3 sequence is 17 residues long. For the CDR3, the DNA is TGTGCCAGCAGCTTAGCCGGAGGGACAGGGAGGACCGGGGAGCTGTTTTTT. Translation gives CASSLAGGTGRTGELFF.